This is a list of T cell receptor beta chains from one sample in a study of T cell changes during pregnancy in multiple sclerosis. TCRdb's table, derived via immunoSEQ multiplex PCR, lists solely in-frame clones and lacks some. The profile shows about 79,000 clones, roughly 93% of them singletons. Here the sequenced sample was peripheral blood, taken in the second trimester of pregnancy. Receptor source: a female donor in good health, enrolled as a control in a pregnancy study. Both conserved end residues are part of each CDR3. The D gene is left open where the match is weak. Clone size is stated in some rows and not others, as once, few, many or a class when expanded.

CDR3aa: CASSPGGTIQYF
CDR3nt: TGTGCCAGCAGCCCAGGGGGCACCATTCAGTACTTC
d_gene: TRBD1
len: 12
v_gene: TRBV7-3
abundance: -
j_gene: TRBJ2-4

CDR3aa: CATSGVDSNQPQHF
CDR3nt: TGTGCCACCTCCGGGGTCGATAGCAATCAGCCCCAGCATTTT
d_gene: -
len: 14
v_gene: TRBV19
abundance: -
j_gene: TRBJ1-5

CDR3aa: CASRSGSTNYGYTF
CDR3nt: TGTGCCAGCAGAAGCGGCTCTACTAACTATGGCTACACCTTC
d_gene: -
len: 14
v_gene: TRBV6-5
abundance: -
j_gene: TRBJ1-2

CDR3aa: CASSPLTGGVYEQYF
CDR3nt: TGTGCCAGCTCACCTCTCACAGGGGGCGTATACGAGCAGTACTTC
d_gene: TRBD1
len: 15
v_gene: TRBV18
abundance: -
j_gene: TRBJ2-7

CDR3aa: CASSEVLYKQGHYGYTF
CDR3nt: TGTGCCAGCAGCGAAGTTCTCTATAAACAGGGGCACTATGGCTACACCTTC
d_gene: -
len: 17
v_gene: TRBV21-1
abundance: -
j_gene: TRBJ1-2

CDR3aa: CASRLGDRFYEQYF
CDR3nt: TGTGCCAGCAGACTCGGGGACAGATTCTACGAGCAGTACTTC
d_gene: TRBD1
len: 14
v_gene: TRBV6-5
abundance: -
j_gene: TRBJ2-7

CDR3aa: CASSLSGTGGFAEAFF
CDR3nt: TGTGCCAGCAGCCTCTCCGGGACAGGGGGTTTTGCTGAAGCTTTCTTT
d_gene: TRBD1
len: 16
v_gene: TRBV13
abundance: once
j_gene: TRBJ1-1

CDR3aa: CAHRDNIDQPQHF
CDR3nt: TGTGCCCACCGGGACAACATCGATCAGCCCCAGCATTTT
d_gene: -
len: 13
v_gene: TRBV10-3
abundance: -
j_gene: TRBJ1-5

CDR3aa: CASSPRTGGNYGYTF
CDR3nt: TGTGCCAGCAGCCCACGGACAGGGGGCAACTATGGCTACACCTTC
d_gene: TRBD1
len: 15
v_gene: TRBV7-2
abundance: -
j_gene: TRBJ1-2

CDR3aa: CASSQDGQFNTEAFF
CDR3nt: TGTGCCAGCAGCCAAGACGGACAGTTTAACACTGAAGCTTTCTTT
d_gene: -
len: 15
v_gene: TRBV4-2
abundance: -
j_gene: TRBJ1-1

CDR3aa: CASSESRGQMNTEAFF
CDR3nt: TGCGCCAGCAGTGAGTCCCGAGGACAGATGAACACTGAAGCTTTCTTT
d_gene: -
len: 16
v_gene: TRBV10-1
abundance: -
j_gene: TRBJ1-1

CDR3aa: CASSPTGVGNTIYF
CDR3nt: TGTGCCAGCAGTCCGACAGGGGTCGGAAACACCATATATTTT
d_gene: TRBD1
len: 14
v_gene: TRBV7-2
abundance: -
j_gene: TRBJ1-3

CDR3aa: CASGATSGGLNNEQFF
CDR3nt: TGTGCTAGTGGTGCGACTAGCGGGGGGCTTAACAATGAGCAGTTCTTC
d_gene: TRBD2
len: 16
v_gene: TRBV12-5
abundance: -
j_gene: TRBJ2-1

CDR3aa: CASSPRQGTPATNEKLFF
CDR3nt: TGTGCCAGCAGCCCCCGACAGGGGACCCCCGCAACTAATGAAAAACTGTTTTTT
d_gene: TRBD1
len: 18
v_gene: TRBV14
abundance: -
j_gene: TRBJ1-4

CDR3aa: CASSGSGFTDTQYF
CDR3nt: TGTGCCAGCAGCGGCTCAGGTTTCACAGATACGCAGTATTTT
d_gene: -
len: 14
v_gene: TRBV25-1
abundance: -
j_gene: TRBJ2-3

CDR3aa: CASSLPGNYGYTF
CDR3nt: TGTGCCAGCAGCTTACCAGGCAACTATGGCTACACCTTC
d_gene: -
len: 13
v_gene: TRBV7-3
abundance: -
j_gene: TRBJ1-2

CDR3aa: CASRSSRGHPEAFF
CDR3nt: TGTGCCAGTAGGTCGTCACGGGGTCACCCTGAAGCTTTCTTT
d_gene: -
len: 14
v_gene: TRBV19
abundance: -
j_gene: TRBJ1-1

CDR3aa: CASGGSTGRNQPQHF
CDR3nt: TGTGCTAGTGGTGGATCGACAGGGAGAAATCAGCCCCAGCATTTT
d_gene: TRBD1
len: 15
v_gene: TRBV12-5
abundance: -
j_gene: TRBJ1-5

CDR3aa: CASSPILGQGYGYTF
CDR3nt: TGCGCCAGCAGCCCTATACTCGGACAGGGCTATGGCTACACCTTC
d_gene: TRBD1
len: 15
v_gene: TRBV4-1
abundance: -
j_gene: TRBJ1-2

CDR3aa: CASSRTRVGTEAFF
CDR3nt: TGTGCCAGCAGCCGGACTCGGGTGGGGACTGAAGCTTTCTTT
d_gene: -
len: 14
v_gene: TRBV11-2
abundance: -
j_gene: TRBJ1-1

CDR3aa: CASSLEGGQGPYNEQFF
CDR3nt: TGTGCCAGCAGCTTAGAGGGTGGTCAGGGCCCTTACAATGAGCAGTTCTTC
d_gene: -
len: 17
v_gene: TRBV11-2
abundance: -
j_gene: TRBJ2-1

CDR3aa: CASSPSRQGSGNTIYF
CDR3nt: TGTGCCAGCTCACCATCTCGACAGGGTTCAGGAAACACCATATATTTT
d_gene: TRBD1
len: 16
v_gene: TRBV18
abundance: -
j_gene: TRBJ1-3

CDR3aa: CASSFISQAGELFF
CDR3nt: TGCGCCAGCAGCTTTATAAGTCAGGCCGGGGAGCTGTTTTTT
d_gene: -
len: 14
v_gene: TRBV5-1
abundance: -
j_gene: TRBJ2-2

CDR3aa: CASSDLTGGSGELFF
CDR3nt: TGCGCCAGCAGCGATTTGACAGGGGGCTCCGGGGAGCTGTTTTTT
d_gene: TRBD1
len: 15
v_gene: TRBV4-1
abundance: -
j_gene: TRBJ2-2

CDR3aa: CASSLWQGQETQYF
CDR3nt: TGTGCCAGCAGCTTGTGGCAGGGTCAAGAGACCCAGTACTTC
d_gene: -
len: 14
v_gene: TRBV5-6
abundance: -
j_gene: TRBJ2-5

CDR3aa: CASSLGGAASEQYF
CDR3nt: TGTGCCAGCAGCCTGGGGGGGGCAGCCAGCGAGCAGTACTTC
d_gene: -
len: 14
v_gene: TRBV27
abundance: -
j_gene: TRBJ2-7

CDR3aa: CASSKARRFNYGYTF
CDR3nt: TGTGCCAGCAGCAAAGCGCGGAGATTTAACTATGGCTACACCTTC
d_gene: -
len: 15
v_gene: TRBV21-1
abundance: -
j_gene: TRBJ1-2

CDR3aa: CASSQRQNTEAFF
CDR3nt: TGTGCCAGCAGCCAGCGGCAGAACACTGAAGCTTTCTTT
d_gene: -
len: 13
v_gene: TRBV7-9
abundance: -
j_gene: TRBJ1-1

CDR3aa: CASSLDGTGPDTQYF
CDR3nt: TGTGCCAGCAGCTTGGACGGGACAGGGCCAGATACGCAGTATTTT
d_gene: TRBD1
len: 15
v_gene: TRBV5-8
abundance: -
j_gene: TRBJ2-3

CDR3aa: CASSSPRGQGSQPQHF
CDR3nt: TGTGCCAGCAGTTCCCCGCGAGGACAGGGTAGTCAGCCCCAGCATTTT
d_gene: TRBD1
len: 16
v_gene: TRBV6-6
abundance: -
j_gene: TRBJ1-5

CDR3aa: CASSQSPVLYSYEQYF
CDR3nt: TGTGCCAGCAGCCAATCTCCGGTCCTCTACTCCTACGAGCAGTACTTC
d_gene: -
len: 16
v_gene: TRBV16
abundance: -
j_gene: TRBJ2-7

CDR3aa: CASSLGQDTTYGYTF
CDR3nt: TGTGCCAGCAGTCTGGGACAGGATACTACCTATGGCTACACCTTC
d_gene: TRBD1
len: 15
v_gene: TRBV27
abundance: -
j_gene: TRBJ1-2

CDR3aa: CASNRWGYRDQPQHF
CDR3nt: TGTGCCAGTAACCGCTGGGGCTACAGGGATCAGCCCCAGCATTTT
d_gene: -
len: 15
v_gene: TRBV19
abundance: -
j_gene: TRBJ1-5

CDR3aa: CASSPGQGGNQPQHF
CDR3nt: TGTGCCAGCAGCCCGGGACAGGGGGGCAATCAGCCCCAGCATTTT
d_gene: TRBD1
len: 15
v_gene: TRBV7-8
abundance: -
j_gene: TRBJ1-5

CDR3aa: CASSVVSGGAAGNTIYF
CDR3nt: TGTGCCAGCAGCGTAGTCTCGGGGGGGGCAGCTGGAAACACCATATATTTT
d_gene: -
len: 17
v_gene: TRBV9
abundance: -
j_gene: TRBJ1-3

CDR3aa: CASSPHPGTGNNEQFF
CDR3nt: TGTGCCAGCAGCCCTCATCCCGGGACAGGGAACAATGAGCAGTTCTTC
d_gene: TRBD1
len: 16
v_gene: TRBV9
abundance: -
j_gene: TRBJ2-1

CDR3aa: CASSWTGTGTEAFF
CDR3nt: TGTGCCAGCAGCTGGACCGGGACAGGCACTGAAGCTTTCTTT
d_gene: TRBD1
len: 14
v_gene: TRBV7-2
abundance: once
j_gene: TRBJ1-1

CDR3aa: CASSISALRGRITDTQYF
CDR3nt: TGTGCCAGCAGCATCTCCGCGTTGCGGGGGAGAATCACAGATACGCAGTATTTT
d_gene: TRBD2
len: 18
v_gene: TRBV7-2
abundance: -
j_gene: TRBJ2-3

CDR3aa: CASSLMTGDNSPLHF
CDR3nt: TGCGCCAGCAGCTTGATGACGGGGGATAATTCACCCCTCCACTTT
d_gene: -
len: 15
v_gene: TRBV5-1
abundance: -
j_gene: TRBJ1-6

CDR3aa: CASSALQETQYF
CDR3nt: TGTGCCAGCAGTGCACTCCAAGAGACCCAGTACTTC
d_gene: -
len: 12
v_gene: TRBV2
abundance: few
j_gene: TRBJ2-5

CDR3aa: CSFNRGLHEQYF
CDR3nt: TGCAGCTTCAACAGGGGGCTCCACGAGCAGTACTTC
d_gene: TRBD1
len: 12
v_gene: TRBV29-1
abundance: -
j_gene: TRBJ2-7

CDR3aa: CASSFLAGGNTGELFF
CDR3nt: TGCGCCAGCAGCTTCCTAGCGGGGGGGAACACCGGGGAGCTGTTTTTT
d_gene: TRBD2
len: 16
v_gene: TRBV5-1
abundance: -
j_gene: TRBJ2-2

CDR3aa: CASSQRDRGVTDTQYF
CDR3nt: TGTGCCAGCAGCCAGAGGGACAGGGGGGTCACAGATACGCAGTATTTT
d_gene: TRBD1
len: 16
v_gene: TRBV14
abundance: once
j_gene: TRBJ2-3

CDR3aa: CAWGPHSSGGPQHF
CDR3nt: TGTGCCTGGGGACCCCATTCCAGCGGGGGACCCCAGCATTTT
d_gene: -
len: 14
v_gene: TRBV30
abundance: -
j_gene: TRBJ1-5

CDR3aa: CASSILSSNYGYTF
CDR3nt: TGTGCCAGTAGTATACTTAGTTCTAACTATGGCTACACCTTC
d_gene: -
len: 14
v_gene: TRBV19
abundance: -
j_gene: TRBJ1-2

CDR3aa: CASSSQEGEAFF
CDR3nt: TGTGCCAGCAGCTCCCAGGAGGGGGAAGCTTTCTTT
d_gene: -
len: 12
v_gene: TRBV11-3
abundance: -
j_gene: TRBJ1-1

CDR3aa: CAWSALLGGAYGYTF
CDR3nt: TGTGCCTGGAGTGCCCTCTTGGGGGGGGCCTATGGCTACACCTTC
d_gene: -
len: 15
v_gene: TRBV30
abundance: -
j_gene: TRBJ1-2

CDR3aa: CASSPGTATNEKLFF
CDR3nt: TGTGCCAGCTCACCCGGGACAGCAACTAATGAAAAACTGTTTTTT
d_gene: TRBD1
len: 15
v_gene: TRBV18
abundance: -
j_gene: TRBJ1-4

CDR3aa: CASSQGTGFGEQFF
CDR3nt: TGCGCCAGCAGCCAAGGGACGGGATTCGGGGAGCAGTTCTTC
d_gene: -
len: 14
v_gene: TRBV4-3
abundance: -
j_gene: TRBJ2-1